What follows is one T cell receptor (beta chain) and its context. The antigen remains unidentified. V was clipped by 8 bases and J by 5 bases; unmatched bases: 8. There are 13 residues in the CDR3. The germline gives CDR1 ENHRY, CDR2 SYGVKD. The data stem from a study of shared clonotypes between healthy human individuals. Findings and caveats of the study: The researchers took only blood, and tissue repertoires probably look different.

The unsorted samples had some 90 million PBMCs used for genomic DNA. Several immunoSEQ plates held equal portions of the genomic DNA taken from each subset. Clones were sequenced by immunoSEQ multiplex PCR, and TCRdb holds only the in-frame ones, with some missing. Of over 400,000 clones listed, about 84% are singletons. This receptor was identified in a woman aged 40 to 50 in good health. Some clones in this sample may be carry-over from other donors' samples. J is TRBJ2-7 and V is TRBV10-3, with 8 bases aligning to TRBD2. The sequencing sample was made of PBMCs. The CDR3: CAIRAGGGDEQYF. DNA for the CDR3: TGTGCCATCCGGGCGGGAGGCGGCGACGAGCAGTACTTC.